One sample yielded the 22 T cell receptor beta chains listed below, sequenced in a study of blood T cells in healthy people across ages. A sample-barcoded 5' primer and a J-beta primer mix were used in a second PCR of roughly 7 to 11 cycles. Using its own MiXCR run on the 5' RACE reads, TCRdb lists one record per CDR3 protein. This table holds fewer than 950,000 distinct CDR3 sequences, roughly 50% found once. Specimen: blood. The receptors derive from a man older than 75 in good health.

The CDR3 nucleotides are TGTGCTAGCGGCCCCGACAGGGTCGCCTATGGCTACACCTTC. Its translation is CASGPDRVAYGYTF. The chain has TRBV12-5 and TRBJ1-2; 7 positions agree with TRBD1. J was trimmed by 4 bases and V by 9 bases; bases with no gene match: 11. Germline V CDR1 and CDR2: LGHNT, FRNRAP. The CDR3 spans 14 residues.

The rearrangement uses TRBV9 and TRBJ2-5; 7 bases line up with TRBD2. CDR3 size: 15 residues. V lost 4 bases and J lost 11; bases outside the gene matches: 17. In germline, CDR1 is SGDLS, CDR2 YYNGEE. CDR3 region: CASSPYAGAGYGQYF. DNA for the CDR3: TGTGCCAGCAGCCCATATGCGGGAGCGGGCTACGGGCAGTACTTC.

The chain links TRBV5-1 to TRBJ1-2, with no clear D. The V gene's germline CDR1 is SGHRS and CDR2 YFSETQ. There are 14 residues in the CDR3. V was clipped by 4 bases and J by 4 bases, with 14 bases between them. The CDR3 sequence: CASSLDGGVYGYTF. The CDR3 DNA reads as TGCGCCAGCAGCCTGGACGGAGGAGTCTATGGCTACACCTTC.

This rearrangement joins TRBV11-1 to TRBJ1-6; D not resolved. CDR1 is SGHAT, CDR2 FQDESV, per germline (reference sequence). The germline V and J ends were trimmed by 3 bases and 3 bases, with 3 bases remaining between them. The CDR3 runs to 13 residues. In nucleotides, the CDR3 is TGTGCCAGCAGCTTGGACTATAATTCACCCCTCCACTTT. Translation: CASSLDYNSPLHF.

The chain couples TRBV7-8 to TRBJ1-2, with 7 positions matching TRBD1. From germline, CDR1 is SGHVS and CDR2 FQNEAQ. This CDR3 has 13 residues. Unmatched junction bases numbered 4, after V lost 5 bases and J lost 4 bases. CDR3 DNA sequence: TGTGCCAGCAGCACGGGACAGCTCTATGGCTACACCTTC. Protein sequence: CASSTGQLYGYTF.

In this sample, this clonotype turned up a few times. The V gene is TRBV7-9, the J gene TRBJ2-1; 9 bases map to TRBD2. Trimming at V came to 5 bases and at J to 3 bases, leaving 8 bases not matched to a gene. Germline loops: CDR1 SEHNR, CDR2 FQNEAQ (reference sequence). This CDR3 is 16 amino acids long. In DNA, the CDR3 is TGTGCCAGCAGCCCAATAGCGGGAGTGGTCTACAATGAGCAGTTCTTC. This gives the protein CASSPIAGVVYNEQFF.

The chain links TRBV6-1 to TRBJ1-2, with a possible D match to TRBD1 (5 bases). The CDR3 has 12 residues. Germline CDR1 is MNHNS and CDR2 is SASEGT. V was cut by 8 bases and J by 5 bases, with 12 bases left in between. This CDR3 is CASAGSQYGYTF. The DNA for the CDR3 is TGTGCCAGCGCAGGGTCGCAGTATGGCTACACCTTC.

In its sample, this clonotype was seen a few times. CDR3 amino acids: CSASPGSSEQYF. The DNA of the CDR3 is TGCAGTGCTAGTCCGGGCAGTTCCGAGCAGTACTTC. This chain links TRBV20-1 with TRBJ2-5; D unclear. The J call is in doubt because the DNA end fits TRBJ2-7 better. The CDR3 sequence is 12 residues long. In germline, CDR1 is DFQATT, CDR2 SNEGSKA (reference sequence).

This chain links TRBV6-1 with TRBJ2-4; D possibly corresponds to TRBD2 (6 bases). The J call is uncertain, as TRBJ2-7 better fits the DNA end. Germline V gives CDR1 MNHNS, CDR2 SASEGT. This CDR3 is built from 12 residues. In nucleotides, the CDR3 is TGTGCCAGCGGCCGGACTAAGGACGAGCAGTACTTC. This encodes CASGRTKDEQYF.

CDR3 protein: CSAPAGGLAGSEQYF. CDR3 DNA sequence: TGCAGTGCTCCCGCGGGGGGACTAGCGGGTTCCGAGCAGTACTTC. The V gene is TRBV20-1, the J gene TRBJ2-7, with TRBD2 identical over 12 bases. The CDR3 contains 15 residues. Germline loops: CDR1 DFQATT, CDR2 SNEGSKA (reference sequence). V was clipped by 5 bases and J by 6 bases; unmatched bases: 11.

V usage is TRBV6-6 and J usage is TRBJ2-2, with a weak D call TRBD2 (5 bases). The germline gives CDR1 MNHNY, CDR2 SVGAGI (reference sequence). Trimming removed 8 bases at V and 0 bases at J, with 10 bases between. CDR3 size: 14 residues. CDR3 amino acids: CASHPRANTGELFF. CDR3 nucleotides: TGTGCCAGCCATCCGCGGGCGAACACCGGGGAGCTGTTTTTT.

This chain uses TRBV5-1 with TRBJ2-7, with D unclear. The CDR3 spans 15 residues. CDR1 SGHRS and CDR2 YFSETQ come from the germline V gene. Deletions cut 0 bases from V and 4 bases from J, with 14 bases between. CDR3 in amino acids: CASSLGTQWRYEQYF. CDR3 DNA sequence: TGCGCCAGCAGCTTGGGAACGCAGTGGCGGTACGAGCAGTACTTC. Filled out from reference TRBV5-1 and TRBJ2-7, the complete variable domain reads KAGVTQTPRYLIKTRGQQVTLSCSPISGHRSVSWYQQTPGQGLQFLFEYFSETQRNKGNFPGRFSGRQFSNSRSEMNVSTLELGDSALYLCASSLGTQWRYEQYFGPGTRLTVT.

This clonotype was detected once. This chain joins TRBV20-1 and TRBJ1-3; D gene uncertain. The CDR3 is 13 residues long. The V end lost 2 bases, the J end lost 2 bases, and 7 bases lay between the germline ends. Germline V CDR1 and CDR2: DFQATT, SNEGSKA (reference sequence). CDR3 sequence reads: CSARKGAGNTIYF. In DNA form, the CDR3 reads TGCAGTGCTAGAAAGGGTGCTGGAAACACCATATATTTT.

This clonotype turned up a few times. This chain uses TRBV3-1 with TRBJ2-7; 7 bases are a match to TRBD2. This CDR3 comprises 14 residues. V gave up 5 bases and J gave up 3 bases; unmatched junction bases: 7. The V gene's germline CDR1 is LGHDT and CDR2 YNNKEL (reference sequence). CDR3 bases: TGTGCCAGCAGCAGGGAGGGAACTCGCTACGAGCAGTACTTC. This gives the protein CASSREGTRYEQYF.

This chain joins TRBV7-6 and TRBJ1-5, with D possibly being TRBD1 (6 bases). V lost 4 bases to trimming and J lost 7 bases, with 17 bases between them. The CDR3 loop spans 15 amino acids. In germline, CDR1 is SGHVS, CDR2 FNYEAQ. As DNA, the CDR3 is TGTGCCAGCAGCTCCCTCGGGGGGCGCGGGCAGCCCCAGCATTTT. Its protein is CASSSLGGRGQPQHF.

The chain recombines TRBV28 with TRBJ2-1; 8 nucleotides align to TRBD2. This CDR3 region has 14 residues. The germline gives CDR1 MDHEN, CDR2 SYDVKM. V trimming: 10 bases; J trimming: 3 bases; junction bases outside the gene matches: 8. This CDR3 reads CATRAGVVYNEQFF. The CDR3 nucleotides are TGTGCCACCCGAGCGGGAGTTGTCTACAATGAGCAGTTCTTC.

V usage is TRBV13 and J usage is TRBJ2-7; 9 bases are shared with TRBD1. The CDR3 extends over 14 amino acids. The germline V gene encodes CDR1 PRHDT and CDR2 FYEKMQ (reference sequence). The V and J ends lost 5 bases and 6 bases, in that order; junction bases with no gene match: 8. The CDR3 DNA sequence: TGTGCCAGCAGCGGGGGACAGGGTTTGGGCGAGCAGTACTTC. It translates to CASSGGQGLGEQYF.

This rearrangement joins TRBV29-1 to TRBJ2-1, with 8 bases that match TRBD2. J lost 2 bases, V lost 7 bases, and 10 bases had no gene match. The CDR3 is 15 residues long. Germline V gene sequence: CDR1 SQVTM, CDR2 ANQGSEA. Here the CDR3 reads CSGRISGAPYNEQFF. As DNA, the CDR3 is TGCAGCGGCCGGATTAGCGGGGCCCCCTACAATGAGCAGTTCTTC.

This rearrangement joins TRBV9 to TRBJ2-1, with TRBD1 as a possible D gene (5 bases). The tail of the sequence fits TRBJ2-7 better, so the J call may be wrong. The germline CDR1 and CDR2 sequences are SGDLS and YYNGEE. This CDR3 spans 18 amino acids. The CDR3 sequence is CASSEMIGRTMGYNEQYF. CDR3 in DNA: TGTGCCAGCAGCGAGATGATAGGACGGACAATGGGGTACAATGAGCAGTACTTC.

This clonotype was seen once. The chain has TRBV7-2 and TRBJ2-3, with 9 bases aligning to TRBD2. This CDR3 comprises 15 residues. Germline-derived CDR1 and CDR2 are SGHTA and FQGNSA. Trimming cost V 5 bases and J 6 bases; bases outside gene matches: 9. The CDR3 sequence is CASSRDSSGIDTQYF. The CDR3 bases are TGTGCCAGCAGCCGTGATTCTAGCGGGATCGATACGCAGTATTTT.

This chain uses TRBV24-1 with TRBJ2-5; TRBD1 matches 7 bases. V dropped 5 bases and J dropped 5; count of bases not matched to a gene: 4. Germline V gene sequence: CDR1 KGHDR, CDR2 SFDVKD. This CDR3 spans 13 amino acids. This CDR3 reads CATSGGGTETQYF. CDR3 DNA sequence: TGTGCCACCAGTGGAGGGGGCACGGAGACCCAGTACTTC.

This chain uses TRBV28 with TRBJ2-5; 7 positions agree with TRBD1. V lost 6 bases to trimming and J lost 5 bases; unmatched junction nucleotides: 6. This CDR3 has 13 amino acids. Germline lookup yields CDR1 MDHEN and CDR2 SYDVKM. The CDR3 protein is CASRQGNRETQYF. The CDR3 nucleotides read TGTGCCAGCAGACAGGGGAACAGGGAGACCCAGTACTTC.